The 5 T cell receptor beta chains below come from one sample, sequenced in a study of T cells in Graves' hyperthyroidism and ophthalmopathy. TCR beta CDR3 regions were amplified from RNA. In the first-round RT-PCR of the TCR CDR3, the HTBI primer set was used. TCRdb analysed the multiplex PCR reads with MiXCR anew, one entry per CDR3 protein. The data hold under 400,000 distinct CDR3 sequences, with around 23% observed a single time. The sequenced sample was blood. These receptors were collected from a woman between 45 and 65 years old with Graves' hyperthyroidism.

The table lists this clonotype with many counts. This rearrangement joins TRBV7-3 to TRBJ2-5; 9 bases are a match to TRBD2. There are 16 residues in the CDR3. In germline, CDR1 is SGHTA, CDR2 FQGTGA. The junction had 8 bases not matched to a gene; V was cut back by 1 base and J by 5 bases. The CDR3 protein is CASSLSVAGAGETQYF. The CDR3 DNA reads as TGTGCCAGCAGCTTAAGTGTAGCGGGGGCTGGTGAGACCCAGTACTTC.

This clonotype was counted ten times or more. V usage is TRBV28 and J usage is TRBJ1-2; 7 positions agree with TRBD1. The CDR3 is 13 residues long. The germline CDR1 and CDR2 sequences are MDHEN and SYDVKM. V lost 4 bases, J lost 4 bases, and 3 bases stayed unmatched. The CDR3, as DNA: TGTGCCAGCAGTTCTAGGACAGGCTATGGCTACACCTTC. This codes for CASSSRTGYGYTF.

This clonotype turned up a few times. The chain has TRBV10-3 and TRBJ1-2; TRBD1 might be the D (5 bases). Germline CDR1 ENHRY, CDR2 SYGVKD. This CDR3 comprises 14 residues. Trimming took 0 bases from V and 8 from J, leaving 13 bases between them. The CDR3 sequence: CAISESKGESGYTF. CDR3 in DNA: TGTGCCATCAGTGAGTCGAAAGGGGAGAGCGGCTACACCTTC.

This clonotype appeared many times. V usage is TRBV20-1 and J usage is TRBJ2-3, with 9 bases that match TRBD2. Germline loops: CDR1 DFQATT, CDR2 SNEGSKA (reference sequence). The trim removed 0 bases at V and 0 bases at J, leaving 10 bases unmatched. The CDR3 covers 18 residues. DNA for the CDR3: TGCAGTGCTAGAGATCCGAGTAGCGGGAGAAGTAGCACAGATACGCAGTATTTT. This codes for CSARDPSSGRSSTDTQYF.

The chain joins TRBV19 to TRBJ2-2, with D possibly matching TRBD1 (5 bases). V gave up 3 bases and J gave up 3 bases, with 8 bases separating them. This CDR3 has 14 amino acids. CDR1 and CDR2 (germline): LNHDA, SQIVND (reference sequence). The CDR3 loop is CASSIGRDTGELFF. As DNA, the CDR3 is TGTGCCAGTAGTATCGGCAGGGACACCGGGGAGCTGTTTTTT.